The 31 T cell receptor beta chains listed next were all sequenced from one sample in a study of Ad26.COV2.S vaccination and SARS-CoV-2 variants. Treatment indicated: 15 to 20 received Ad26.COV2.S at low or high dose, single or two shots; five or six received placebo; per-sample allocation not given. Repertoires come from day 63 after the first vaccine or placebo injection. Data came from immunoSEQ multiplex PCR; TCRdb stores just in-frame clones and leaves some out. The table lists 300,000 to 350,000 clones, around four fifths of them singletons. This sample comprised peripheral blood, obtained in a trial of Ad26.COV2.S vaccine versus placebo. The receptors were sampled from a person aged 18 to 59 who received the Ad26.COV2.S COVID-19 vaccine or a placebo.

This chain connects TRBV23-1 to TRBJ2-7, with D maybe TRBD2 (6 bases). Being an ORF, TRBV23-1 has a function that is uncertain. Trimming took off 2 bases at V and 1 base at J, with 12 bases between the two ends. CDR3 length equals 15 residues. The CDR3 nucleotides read TGCGCCAGCAGTCAACAGGCAGGGAGGTCCTACGAGCAGTACTTC. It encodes CASSQQAGRSYEQYF.

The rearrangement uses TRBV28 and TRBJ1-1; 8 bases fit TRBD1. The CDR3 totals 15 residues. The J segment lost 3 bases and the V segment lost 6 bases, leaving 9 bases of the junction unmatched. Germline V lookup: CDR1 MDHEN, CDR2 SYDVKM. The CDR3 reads CASREIRQGHTEAFF. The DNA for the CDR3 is TGTGCCAGCAGGGAGATTCGACAGGGGCACACTGAAGCTTTCTTT.

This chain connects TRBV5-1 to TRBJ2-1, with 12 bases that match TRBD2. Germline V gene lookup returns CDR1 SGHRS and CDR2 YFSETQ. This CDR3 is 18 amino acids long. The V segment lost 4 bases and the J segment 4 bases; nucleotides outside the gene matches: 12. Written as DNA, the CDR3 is TGCGCCAGCAGCGAAAAACTAGCGGGGGGCCTTATGTACAATGAGCAGTTCTTC. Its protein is CASSEKLAGGLMYNEQFF.

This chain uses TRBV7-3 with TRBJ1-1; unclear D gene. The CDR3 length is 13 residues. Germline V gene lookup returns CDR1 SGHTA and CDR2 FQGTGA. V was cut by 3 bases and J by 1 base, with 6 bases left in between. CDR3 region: CASSFSENTEAFF. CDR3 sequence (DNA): TGTGCCAGCAGCTTTTCAGAGAACACTGAAGCTTTCTTT.

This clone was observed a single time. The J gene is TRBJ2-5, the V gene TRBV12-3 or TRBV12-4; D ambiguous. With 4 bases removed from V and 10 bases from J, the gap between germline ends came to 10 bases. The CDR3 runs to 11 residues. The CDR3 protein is CASSYGPGQYF. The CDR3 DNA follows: TGTGCCAGCAGTTATGGTCCGGGCCAGTACTTC.

The CDR3 sequence: CASSLNGRSTEAFF. The CDR3 nucleotides are TGTGCCAGCAGCTTAAATGGCCGTAGCACTGAAGCTTTCTTT. The chain uses TRBV11-2 and TRBJ1-1; D uncertain. The CDR3 is made up of 14 amino acids. Germline-derived CDR1 and CDR2 are SGHAT and FQNNGV. V lost 2 bases to trimming and J lost 4 bases, with 11 bases between them. Drawing the rest from reference TRBV11-2 and TRBJ1-1, the complete variable domain is EAGVAQSPRYKIIEKRQSVAFWCNPISGHATLYWYQQILGQGPKLLIQFQNNGVVDDSQLPKDRFSAERLKGVDSTLKIQPAKLEDSAVYLCASSLNGRSTEAFFGQGTRLTVV.

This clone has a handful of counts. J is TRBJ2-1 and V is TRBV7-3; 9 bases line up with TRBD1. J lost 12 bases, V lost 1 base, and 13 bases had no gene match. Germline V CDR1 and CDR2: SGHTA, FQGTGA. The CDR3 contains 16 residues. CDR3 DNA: TGTGCCAGCAGCTTAATTGTCGGACAGGGGCCGGAGGGGCAGTTCTTC. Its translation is CASSLIVGQGPEGQFF.

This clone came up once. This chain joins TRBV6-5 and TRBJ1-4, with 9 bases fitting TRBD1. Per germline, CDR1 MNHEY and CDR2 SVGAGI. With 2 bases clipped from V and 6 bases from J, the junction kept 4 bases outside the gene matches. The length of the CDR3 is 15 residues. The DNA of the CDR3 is TGTGCCAGCAGTTACCAGGGACAGGGAGATGAAAAACTGTTTTTT. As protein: CASSYQGQGDEKLFF.

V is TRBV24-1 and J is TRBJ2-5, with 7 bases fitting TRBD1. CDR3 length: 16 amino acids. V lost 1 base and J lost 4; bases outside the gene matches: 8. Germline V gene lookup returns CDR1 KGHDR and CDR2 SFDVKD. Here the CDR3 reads CATSDLGQGDGETQYF. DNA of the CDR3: TGTGCCACCAGTGATTTAGGCCAGGGGGACGGAGAGACCCAGTACTTC.

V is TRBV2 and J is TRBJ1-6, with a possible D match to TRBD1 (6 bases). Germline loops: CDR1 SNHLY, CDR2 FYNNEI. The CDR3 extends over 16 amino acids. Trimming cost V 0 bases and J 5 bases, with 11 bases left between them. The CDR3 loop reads CASSEAGGRHNSPLHF. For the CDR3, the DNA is TGTGCCAGCAGTGAAGCGGGGGGCCGCCATAATTCACCCCTCCACTTT. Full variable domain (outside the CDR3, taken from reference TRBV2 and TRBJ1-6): EPEVTQTPSHQVTQMGQEVILRCVPISNHLYFYWYRQILGQKVEFLVSFYNNEISEKSEIFDDQFSVERPDGSNFTLKIRSTKLEDSAMYFCASSEAGGRHNSPLHFGNGTRLTVT.

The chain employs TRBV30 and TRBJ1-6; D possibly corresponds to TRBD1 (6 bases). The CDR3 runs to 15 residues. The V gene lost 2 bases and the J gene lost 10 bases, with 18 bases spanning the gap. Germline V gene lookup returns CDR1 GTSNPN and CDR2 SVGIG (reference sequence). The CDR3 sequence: CAWSPPGGRWSPLHF. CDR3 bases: TGTGCCTGGAGTCCTCCCGGGGGGCGATGGTCACCCCTCCACTTT.

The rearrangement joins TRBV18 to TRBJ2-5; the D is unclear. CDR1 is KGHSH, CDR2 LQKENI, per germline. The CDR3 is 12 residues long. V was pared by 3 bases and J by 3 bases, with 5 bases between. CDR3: CASSPVEETQYF. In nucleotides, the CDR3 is TGTGCCAGCTCACCGGTCGAAGAGACCCAGTACTTC.

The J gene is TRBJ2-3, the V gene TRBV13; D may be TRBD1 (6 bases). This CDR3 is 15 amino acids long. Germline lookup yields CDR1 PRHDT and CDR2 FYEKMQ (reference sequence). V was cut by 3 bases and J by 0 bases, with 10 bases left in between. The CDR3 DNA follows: TGTGCCAGCAGCTTCGACAGGCTAAGCACAGATACGCAGTATTTT. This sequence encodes CASSFDRLSTDTQYF.

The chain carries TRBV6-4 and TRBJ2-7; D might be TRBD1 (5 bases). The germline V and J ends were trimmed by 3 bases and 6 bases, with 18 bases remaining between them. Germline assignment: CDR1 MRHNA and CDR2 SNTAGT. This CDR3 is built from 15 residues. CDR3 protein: CASSERRSGMGEQYF. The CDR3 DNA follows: TGTGCCAGCAGTGAAAGGCGTTCAGGGATGGGCGAGCAGTACTTC.

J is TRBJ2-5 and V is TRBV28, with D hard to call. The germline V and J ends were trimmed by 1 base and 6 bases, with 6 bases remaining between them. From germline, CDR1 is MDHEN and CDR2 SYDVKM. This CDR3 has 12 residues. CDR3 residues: CASSLYSKTQYF. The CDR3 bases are TGTGCCAGCAGTTTATACTCTAAGACCCAGTACTTC. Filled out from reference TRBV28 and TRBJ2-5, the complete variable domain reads DVKVTQSSRYLVKRTGEKVFLECVQDMDHENMFWYRQDPGLGLRLIYFSYDVKMKEKGDIPEGYSVSREKKERFSLILESASTNQTSMYLCASSLYSKTQYFGPGTRLLVL.

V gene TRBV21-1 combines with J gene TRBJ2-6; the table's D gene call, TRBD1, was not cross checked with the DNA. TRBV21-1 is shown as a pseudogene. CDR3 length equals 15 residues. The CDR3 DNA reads TGTGCCAGCAGCAAAGACAGCTCTGGGGCCAACGTCCTGACTTTC. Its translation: CASSKDSSGANVLTF.

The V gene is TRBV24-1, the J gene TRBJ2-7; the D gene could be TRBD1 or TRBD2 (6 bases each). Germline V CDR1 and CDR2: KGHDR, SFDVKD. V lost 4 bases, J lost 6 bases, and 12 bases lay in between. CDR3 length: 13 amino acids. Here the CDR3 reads CATSDPWGAEQYF. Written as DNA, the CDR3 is TGTGCCACCAGTGACCCGTGGGGGGCCGAGCAGTACTTC.

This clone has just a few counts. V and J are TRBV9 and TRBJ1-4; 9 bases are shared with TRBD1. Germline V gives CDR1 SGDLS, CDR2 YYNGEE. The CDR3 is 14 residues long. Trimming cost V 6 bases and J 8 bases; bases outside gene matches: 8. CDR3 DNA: TGTGCCAGCACAACGACCGACAGGGGGGAAAAACTGTTTTTT. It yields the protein CASTTTDRGEKLFF.

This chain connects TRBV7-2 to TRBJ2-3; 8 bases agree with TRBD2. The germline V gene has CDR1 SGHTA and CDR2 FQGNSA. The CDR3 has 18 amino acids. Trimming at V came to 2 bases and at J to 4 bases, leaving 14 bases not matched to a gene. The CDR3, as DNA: TGTGCCAGCAGCTTAAGGTTTCGTTTCGGGGGGGCATCAGATACGCAGTATTTT. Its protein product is CASSLRFRFGGASDTQYF.

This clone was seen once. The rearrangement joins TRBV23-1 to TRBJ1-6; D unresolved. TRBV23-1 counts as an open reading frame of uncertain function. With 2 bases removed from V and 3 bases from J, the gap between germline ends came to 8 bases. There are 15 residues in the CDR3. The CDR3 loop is CASSQHIDYNSPLHF. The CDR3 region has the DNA TGCGCCAGCAGTCAACATATTGACTATAATTCACCCCTCCACTTT.

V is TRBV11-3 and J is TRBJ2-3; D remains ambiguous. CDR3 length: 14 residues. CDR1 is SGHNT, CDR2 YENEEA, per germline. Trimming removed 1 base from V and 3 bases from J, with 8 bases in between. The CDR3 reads CASSLGSQTDTQYF. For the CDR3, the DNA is TGTGCCAGCAGCTTAGGGAGCCAAACAGATACGCAGTATTTT.

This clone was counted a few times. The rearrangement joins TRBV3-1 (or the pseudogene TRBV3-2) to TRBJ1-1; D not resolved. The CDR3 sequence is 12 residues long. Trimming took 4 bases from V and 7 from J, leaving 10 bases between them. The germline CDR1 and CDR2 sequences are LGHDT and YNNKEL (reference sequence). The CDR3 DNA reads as TGTGCCAGCAGCCGGACGGAGGGTGAAGCTTTCTTT. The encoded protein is CASSRTEGEAFF.

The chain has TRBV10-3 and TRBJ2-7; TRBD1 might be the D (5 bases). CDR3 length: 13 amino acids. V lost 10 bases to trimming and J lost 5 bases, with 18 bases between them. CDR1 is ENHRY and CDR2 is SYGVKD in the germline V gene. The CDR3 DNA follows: TGTGCCAGGGCACGGGTCTTAGGGGACGAGCAGTACTTC. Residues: CARARVLGDEQYF.

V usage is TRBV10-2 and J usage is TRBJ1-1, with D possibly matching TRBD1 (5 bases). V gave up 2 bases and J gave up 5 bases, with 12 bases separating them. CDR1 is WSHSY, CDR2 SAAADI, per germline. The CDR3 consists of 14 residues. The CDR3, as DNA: TGCGCCAGCAGTGAGGGATTAGGGGTAACTGAAGCTTTCTTT. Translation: CASSEGLGVTEAFF.

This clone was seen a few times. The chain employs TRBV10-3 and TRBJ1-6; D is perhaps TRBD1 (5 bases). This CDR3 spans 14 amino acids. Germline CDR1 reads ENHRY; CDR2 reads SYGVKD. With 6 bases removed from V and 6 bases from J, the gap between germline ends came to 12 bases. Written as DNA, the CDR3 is TGTGCCATCAGCCCGGGACTGAGTAATTCACCCCTCCACTTT. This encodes CAISPGLSNSPLHF.

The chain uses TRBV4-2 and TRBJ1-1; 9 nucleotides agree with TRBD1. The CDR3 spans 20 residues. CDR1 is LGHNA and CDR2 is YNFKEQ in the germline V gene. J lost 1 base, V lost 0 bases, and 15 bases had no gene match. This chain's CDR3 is CASSQDVQTPGTGWNTEAFF. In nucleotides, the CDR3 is TGTGCCAGCAGCCAAGATGTTCAAACGCCCGGGACAGGGTGGAACACTGAAGCTTTCTTT.

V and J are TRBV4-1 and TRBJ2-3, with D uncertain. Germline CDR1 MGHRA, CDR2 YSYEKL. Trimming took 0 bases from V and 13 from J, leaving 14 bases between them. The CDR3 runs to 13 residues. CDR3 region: CASSQERETGEYF. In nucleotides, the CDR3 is TGCGCCAGCAGCCAAGAACGAGAAACTGGGGAGTATTTT.

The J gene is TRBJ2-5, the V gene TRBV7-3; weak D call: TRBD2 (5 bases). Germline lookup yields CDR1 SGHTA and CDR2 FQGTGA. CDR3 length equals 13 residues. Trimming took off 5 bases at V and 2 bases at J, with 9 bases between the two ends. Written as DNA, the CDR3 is TGTGCCAGCAGCCAGGACTCTCAAGAGACCCAGTACTTC. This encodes CASSQDSQETQYF.

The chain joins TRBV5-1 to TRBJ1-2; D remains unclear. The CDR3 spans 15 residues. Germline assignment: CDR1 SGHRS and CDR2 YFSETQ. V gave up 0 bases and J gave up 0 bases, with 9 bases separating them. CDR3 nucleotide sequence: TGCGCCAGCAGCTTGGGGGGAGGCCCTAACTATGGCTACACCTTC. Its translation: CASSLGGGPNYGYTF.

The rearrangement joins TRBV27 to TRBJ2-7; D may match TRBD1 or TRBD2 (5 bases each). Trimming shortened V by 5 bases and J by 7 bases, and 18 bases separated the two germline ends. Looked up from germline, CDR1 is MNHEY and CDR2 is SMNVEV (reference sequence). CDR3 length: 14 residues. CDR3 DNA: TGTGCCAGCAGTGTCCGGGACGCTCCTTTAGAGCAGTACTTC. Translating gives CASSVRDAPLEQYF.

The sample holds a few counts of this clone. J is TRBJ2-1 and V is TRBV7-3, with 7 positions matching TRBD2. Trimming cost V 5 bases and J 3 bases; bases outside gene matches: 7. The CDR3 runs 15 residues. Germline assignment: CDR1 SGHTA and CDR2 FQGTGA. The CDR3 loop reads CASSPKRDLYNEQFF. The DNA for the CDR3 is TGTGCCAGCAGCCCAAAGCGGGACCTCTACAATGAGCAGTTCTTC. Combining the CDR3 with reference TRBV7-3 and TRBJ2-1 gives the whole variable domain GAGVSQTPSNKVTEKGKYVELRCDPISGHTALYWYRQSLGQGPEFLIYFQGTGAADDSGLPNDRFFAVRPEGSVSTLKIQRTERGDSAVYLCASSPKRDLYNEQFFGPGTRLTVL.